This TCR beta chain was sequenced during a study of CD8 T cells in ankylosing spondylitis. The CDR3 runs 16 residues. J gave up 6 bases and V 6 bases, and 12 bases lay outside the gene matches. As concerns this clonotype: A clone one base away is much larger, so this may be a read error.

Making use of molecular barcodes, quantitative 5'-RACE generated TCR beta libraries. Using its own MiXCR run on the 5' RACE reads, TCRdb lists one record per CDR3 protein. Of about 130,000 distinct CDR3 sequences in the sample, around 13% were seen once. Specimen: blood, either unsorted or a sorted T cell fraction (not recorded which). The sequence derives from a female donor with ankylosing spondylitis or in good health (not recorded which). The J gene is TRBJ2-3, the V gene TRBV12-3 or TRBV12-4; 10 bases are a match to TRBD1. CDR3 sequence (DNA): TGTGCCAGCAGCTCCTGGGGGACAGGGGTCAAGGATACGCAGTATTTT. Its protein product is CASSSWGTGVKDTQYF.